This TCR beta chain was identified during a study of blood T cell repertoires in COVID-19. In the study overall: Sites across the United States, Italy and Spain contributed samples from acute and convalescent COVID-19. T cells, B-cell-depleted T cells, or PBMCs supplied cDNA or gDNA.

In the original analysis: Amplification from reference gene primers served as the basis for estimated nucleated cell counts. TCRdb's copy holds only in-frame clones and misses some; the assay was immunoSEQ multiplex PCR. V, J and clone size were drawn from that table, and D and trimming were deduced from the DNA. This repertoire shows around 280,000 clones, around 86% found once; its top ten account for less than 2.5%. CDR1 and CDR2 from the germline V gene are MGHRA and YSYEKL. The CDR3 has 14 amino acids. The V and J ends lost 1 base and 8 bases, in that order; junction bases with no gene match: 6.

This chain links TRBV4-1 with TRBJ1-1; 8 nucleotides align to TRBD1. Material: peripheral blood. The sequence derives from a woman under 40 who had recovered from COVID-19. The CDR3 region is CASSQVTGVSEAFF. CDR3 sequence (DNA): TGCGCCAGCAGCCAAGTGACAGGGGTCTCGGAAGCTTTCTTT.